The clone carrying this T cell receptor beta chain was counted a few times. What it binds is unknown. TCRdb passed the reads through MiXCR, listing each CDR3 protein once. The sample consists of under 200,000 distinct CDR3 sequences, 20% to 25% of them appearing once. The data belong to a study of T cell repertoires in cytomegalovirus infection. Across the study: Selection of CMV epitopes for the study included recently identified HLA-C-restricted and well-studied HLA-B-restricted ones. CMV infection and matching HLA type were both indicated by public TCR beta signatures. General study results and limits: CMV-specific HLA-C-restricted TCR beta clonotypes dominated the ex vivo response. Carriers of CMV and the relevant HLA type were discriminated by public TCR beta frequency.

V was clipped by 8 bases and J by 6 bases; unmatched bases: 12. Germline V gives CDR1 MNHEY, CDR2 SVGEGT. The CDR3 contains 14 residues. The rearrangement uses TRBV6-2 or TRBV6-3 and TRBJ1-1; 7 nucleotides agree with TRBD1. The receptor's source is a human donor in good health (CMV status not recorded). Some clones in this sample may be carry-over from other donors' samples. The material was CD8+ T cells from cultured PBMCs, obtained from culture after CMV antigen stimulation. The CDR3 loop is CASGTWDSGSEAFF. DNA for the CDR3: TGTGCCAGCGGAACTTGGGACAGCGGCTCTGAAGCTTTCTTT.